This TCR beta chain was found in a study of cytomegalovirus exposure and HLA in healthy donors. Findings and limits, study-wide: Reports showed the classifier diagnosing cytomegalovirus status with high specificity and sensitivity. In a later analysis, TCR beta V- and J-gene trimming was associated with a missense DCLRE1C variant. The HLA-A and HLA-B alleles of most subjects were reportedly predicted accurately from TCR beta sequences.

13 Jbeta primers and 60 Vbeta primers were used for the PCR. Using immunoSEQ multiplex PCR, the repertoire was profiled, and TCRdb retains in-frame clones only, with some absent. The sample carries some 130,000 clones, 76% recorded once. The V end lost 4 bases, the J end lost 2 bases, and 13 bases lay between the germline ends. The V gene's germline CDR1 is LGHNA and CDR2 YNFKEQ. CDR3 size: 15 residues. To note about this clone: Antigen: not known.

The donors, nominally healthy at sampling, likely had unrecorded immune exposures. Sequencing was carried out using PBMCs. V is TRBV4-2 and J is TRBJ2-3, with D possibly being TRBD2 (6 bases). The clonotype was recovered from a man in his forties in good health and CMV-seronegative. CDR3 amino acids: CASSPKEGITDTQYF. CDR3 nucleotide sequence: TGTGCCAGCAGCCCCAAGGAGGGAATCACAGATACGCAGTATTTT.